This entry is about one T cell receptor beta chain. Its cognate antigen has yet to be identified. The input lacks base qualities; no much larger clone sits a single base away. The sample is drawn from a study of shared clonotypes between healthy human individuals (dated by TCRdb to about 2020). Notes on the research overall: A couple of women and a few men aged 18 to 49 years were included in the cohort. Per donor, three plates each were used for CD4 naive and CD4 memory, two for CD8 naive, and one for CD8 memory. To estimate repertoire size and how much clonotypes are shared between individuals, the study performed deep sequencing of blood TCR repertoires from a few healthy adults. Different laboratories and diverse techniques were used to prepare libraries and sequence TCR repertoires, to increase sequencing depth and limit assay-specific biases. Each donor's leukapheresis produced roughly between about 0.9 and 9.5 billion PBMCs. Broad study findings and their caveats: Pairwise subsampling led to the expectation that sequencing depth would affect the degree of clonotype sharing among donors. Compared with non-shared clonotypes, clonotypes shared by all four sorted-subset donors had higher generation probabilities. Incomplete sequencing was indicated by rarefaction of sorted-subset datasets, despite the large sequencing depth. The small number of donors limited the genetic and exposure-history diversity represented. Estimated clonotype richness was generally larger for naive than for memory subsets. Only blood was sampled, and tissue TCR repertoires likely differ from those in blood. Around 5% of naive CD4, 3.5% of naive CD8, about 2.1% of memory CD4, and approximately 0.39% of memory CD8 clonotypes were shared across a few donors.

The V and J ends are trimmed by 5 bases and 2 bases, leaving 6 bases between them. The CDR3 measures 12 amino acids from cysteine to phenylalanine. Only CDR3 DNA remains: 36 bases, in frame from the first base. Reading the germline V gene gives CDR1 SGHVS and CDR2 FNYEAQ. TCR CDR3 regions were amplified from genomic DNA by multiplex PCR using the deep immunoSEQ assay. Genomic DNA extracted from each cell subset was distributed evenly over all wells of several immunoSEQ 96-well plates, and each plate served as one replicate. For sorted subsets, each replicate PCR was loaded with roughly 0.2 ug genomic DNA, equivalent to some 27,000 T cell genomes. The purified libraries were quantified using a Qubit 3.0 fluorometer, sized with a Bioanalyzer 2100, and then quantified again using the KAPA Library Quantification kit. Every immunoSEQ 96-well plate was sequenced on a dedicated single-read 150-cycle Illumina NextSeq 550 flow cell. The original pipeline was this. Because the immunoSEQ output held only junctional sequences and lacked quality scores, the filtering could not match the filtering applied to full-length reads. Sequences were annotated with PyIR, a Python wrapper for IgBLAST v1.9, using IMGT germline references to assign V/J genes and CDR3. Reads were filtered out if the reads had weak V/J assignments (E-value above 1e-6), no CDR3, stop codons, out-of-frame junctions, or ambiguous translated residues. V3J clonotypes were defined as sequences sharing the same inferred V gene, J gene, and CDR3 amino acid sequence. The percentage overlap between two repertoires was calculated by dividing the number of shared unique clonotypes by the size of the smaller repertoire. Richness of each repertoire was evaluated using RTK rarefaction, the Chao1 estimator, and Recon v2.1 estimates of unobserved clonotypes. For all TCRbeta clonotypes obtained by the gDNA method from several donors, generation probabilities were computed with OLGA. TCRdb obtained this table from immuneACCESS and retained in-frame rearrangements with V and J assigned. These tables miss some clones; where compared with another copy, unresolved V genes account for less than half of the shortfall, and the remainder is unexplained. The V and J calls and clone size were taken over from that table, and D and trimming were inferred from the DNA. The sample table shows 90,000 to 120,000 clones, and around 65% are seen once. About 24% of the sample belongs to the ten largest clones.

Healthy HIV-negative adults with no recently reported acute infections or vaccinations were included as donors. All donors were Caucasian adults living in Nashville, Tennessee, USA. CD8 memory samples combined magnetically selected CD45RO+ cells with CCR7-negative CD45RA+ effector memory (TemRA) cells. Blood was collected by leukapheresis, and PBMCs were isolated by Ficoll-Histopaque density gradient centrifugation and then cryopreserved in liquid nitrogen vapor phase. Analytical flow cytometry was used to check the purity and quantity of each magnetically sorted T cell population. Genomic DNA was isolated from each sorted fraction and quantified by UV absorbance on a Nanodrop 2000c.

This chain is built from TRBV7-6 and TRBJ2-5, with the D gene not confidently named. This receptor was identified in a woman aged 30 to 39 in good health. The sequenced sample consisted of memory CD8+ T cells sorted from blood. Taken with the paper, the label for cell subset or site translates to: CD45RO+ cells pooled with CCR7-negative TemRA cells. The DNA is as follows: TGTGCCAGCAGCACTATTCAAGAGACCCAGTACTTC. Its product reads: CASSTIQETQYF.